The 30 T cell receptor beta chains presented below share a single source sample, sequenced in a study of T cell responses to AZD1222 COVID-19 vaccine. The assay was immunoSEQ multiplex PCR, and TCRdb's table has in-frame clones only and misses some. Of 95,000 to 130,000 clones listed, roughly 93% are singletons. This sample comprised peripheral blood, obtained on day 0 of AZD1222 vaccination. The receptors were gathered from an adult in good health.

CDR3: CASSLEAQGARPLHF. CDR3 nucleotide sequence: TGCGCCAGCAGCTTGGAGGCTCAGGGGGCGCGGCCCCTCCACTTT. This rearrangement joins TRBV5-1 to TRBJ1-6; 8 nucleotides line up with TRBD1. Unmatched junction bases numbered 9, after V lost 0 bases and J lost 13 bases. Per the germline V gene, CDR1 is SGHRS and CDR2 is YFSETQ. The CDR3 contains 15 residues.

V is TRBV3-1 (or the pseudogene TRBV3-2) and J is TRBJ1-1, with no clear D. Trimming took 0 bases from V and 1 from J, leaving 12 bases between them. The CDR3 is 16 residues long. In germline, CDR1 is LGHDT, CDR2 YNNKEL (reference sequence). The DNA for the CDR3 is TGTGCCAGCAGCCAAGATAAGGGCAAAGGGAACACTGAAGCTTTCTTT. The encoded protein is CASSQDKGKGNTEAFF.

The CDR3, as DNA: TGTGCCTGGGGCCCCGGGTCCTACTCTGGAAACACCATATATTTT. It specifies CAWGPGSYSGNTIYF. The chain recombines TRBV30 with TRBJ1-3, with D hard to call. Trimming removed 5 bases at V and 0 bases at J, with 14 bases between. Germline-derived CDR1 and CDR2 are GTSNPN and SVGIG (reference sequence). The CDR3 length is 15 residues.

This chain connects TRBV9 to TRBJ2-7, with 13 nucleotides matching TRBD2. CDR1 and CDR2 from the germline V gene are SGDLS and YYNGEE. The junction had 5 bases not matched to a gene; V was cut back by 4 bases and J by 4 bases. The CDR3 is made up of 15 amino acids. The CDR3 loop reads CASSSGTSGVYEQYF. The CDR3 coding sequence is TGTGCCAGCAGCTCTGGGACTAGCGGGGTATACGAGCAGTACTTC.

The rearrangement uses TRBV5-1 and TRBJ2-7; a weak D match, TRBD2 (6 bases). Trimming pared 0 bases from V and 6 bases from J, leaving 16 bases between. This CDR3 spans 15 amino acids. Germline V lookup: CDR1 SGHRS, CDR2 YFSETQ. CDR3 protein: CASSLGGGRGGEQYF. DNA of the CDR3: TGCGCCAGCAGCTTGGGGGGAGGAAGAGGAGGCGAGCAGTACTTC. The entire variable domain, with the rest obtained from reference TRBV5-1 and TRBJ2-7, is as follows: KAGVTQTPRYLIKTRGQQVTLSCSPISGHRSVSWYQQTPGQGLQFLFEYFSETQRNKGNFPGRFSGRQFSNSRSEMNVSTLELGDSALYLCASSLGGGRGGEQYFGPGTRLTVT.

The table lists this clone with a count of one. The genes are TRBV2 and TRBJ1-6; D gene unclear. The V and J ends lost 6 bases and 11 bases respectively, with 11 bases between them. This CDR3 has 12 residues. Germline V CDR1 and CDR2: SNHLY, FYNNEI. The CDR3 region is CASRLTRTPLHF. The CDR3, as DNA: TGTGCCAGCAGGCTTACTCGGACACCCCTCCACTTT.

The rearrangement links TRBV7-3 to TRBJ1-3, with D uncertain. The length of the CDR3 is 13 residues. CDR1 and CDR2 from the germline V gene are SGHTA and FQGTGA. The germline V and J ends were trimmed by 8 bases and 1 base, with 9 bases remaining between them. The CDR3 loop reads CASGVLSGNTIYF. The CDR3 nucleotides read TGTGCCAGCGGTGTACTTTCTGGAAACACCATATATTTT.

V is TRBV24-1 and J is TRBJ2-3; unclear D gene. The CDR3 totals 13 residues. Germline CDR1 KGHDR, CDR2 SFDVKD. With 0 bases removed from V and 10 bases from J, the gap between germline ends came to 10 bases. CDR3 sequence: CATSDLEGSAQYF. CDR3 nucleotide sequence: TGTGCCACCAGTGATTTGGAAGGATCGGCGCAGTATTTT.

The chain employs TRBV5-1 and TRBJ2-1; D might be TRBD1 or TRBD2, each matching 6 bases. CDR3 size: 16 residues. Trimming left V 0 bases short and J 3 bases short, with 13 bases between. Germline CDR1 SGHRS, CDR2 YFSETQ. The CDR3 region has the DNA TGCGCCAGCAGCTTGGCCGAGGGGGGTCACTACAATGAGCAGTTCTTC. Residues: CASSLAEGGHYNEQFF.

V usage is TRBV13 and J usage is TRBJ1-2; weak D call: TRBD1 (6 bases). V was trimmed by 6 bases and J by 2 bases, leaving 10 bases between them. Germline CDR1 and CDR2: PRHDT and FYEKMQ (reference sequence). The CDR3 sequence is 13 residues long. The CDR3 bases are TGTGCCAGCAGTCTTACAGGGAACTATGGCTACACCTTC. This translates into CASSLTGNYGYTF.

CDR3 in DNA: TGTGCCACCAGCAGAGACCCCCTTGATACGCAGTATTTT. This codes for CATSRDPLDTQYF. The chain has TRBV15 and TRBJ2-3; no definite D call. Germline values: CDR1 LNHNV, CDR2 YYDKDF (reference sequence). The CDR3 covers 13 residues. The germline V and J ends were trimmed by 0 bases and 6 bases, with 7 bases remaining between them.

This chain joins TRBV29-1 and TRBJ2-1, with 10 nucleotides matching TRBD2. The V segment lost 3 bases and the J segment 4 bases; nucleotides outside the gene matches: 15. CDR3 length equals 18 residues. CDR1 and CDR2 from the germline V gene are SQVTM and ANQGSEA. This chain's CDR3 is CSVELVELAGDLYNEQFF. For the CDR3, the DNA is TGCAGCGTTGAGTTAGTTGAGCTAGCGGGAGATTTGTACAATGAGCAGTTCTTC.

The CDR3 sequence: CASSPWGTNEKLFF. The CDR3 nucleotides are TGTGCCAGCAGCCCCTGGGGGACTAATGAAAAACTGTTTTTT. This chain uses TRBV7-2 with TRBJ1-4; tentatively, D is TRBD1 (5 bases). This CDR3 spans 14 amino acids. CDR1 is SGHTA, CDR2 FQGNSA, per germline. V shed 5 bases and J shed 2 bases, with 9 bases lying between them.

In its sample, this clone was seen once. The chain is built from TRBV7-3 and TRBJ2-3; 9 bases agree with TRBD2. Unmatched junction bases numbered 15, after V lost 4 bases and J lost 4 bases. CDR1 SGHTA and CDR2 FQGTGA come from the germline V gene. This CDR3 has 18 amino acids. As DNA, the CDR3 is TGTGCCAGCAGCTCACAGGCGATGGGCGGGAGGGAGCCAGATACGCAGTATTTT. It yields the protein CASSSQAMGGREPDTQYF.

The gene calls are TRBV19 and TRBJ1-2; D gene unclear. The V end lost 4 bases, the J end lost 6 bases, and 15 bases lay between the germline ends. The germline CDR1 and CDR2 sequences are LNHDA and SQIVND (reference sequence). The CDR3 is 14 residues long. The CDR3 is CASSNRWRAHGYTF. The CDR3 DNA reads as TGTGCCAGTAGTAACCGGTGGAGGGCTCATGGCTACACCTTC. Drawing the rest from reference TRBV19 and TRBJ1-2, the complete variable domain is DGGITQSPKYLFRKEGQNVTLSCEQNLNHDAMYWYRQDPGQGLRLIYYSQIVNDFQKGDIAEGYSVSREKKESFPLTVTSAQKNPTAFYLCASSNRWRAHGYTFGSGTRLTVV.

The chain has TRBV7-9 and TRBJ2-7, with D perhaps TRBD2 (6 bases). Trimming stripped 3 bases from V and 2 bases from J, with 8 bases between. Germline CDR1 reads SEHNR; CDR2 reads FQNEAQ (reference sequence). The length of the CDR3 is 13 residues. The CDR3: CASSFGSPYEQYF. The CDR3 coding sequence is TGTGCCAGCAGCTTCGGGAGTCCCTACGAGCAGTACTTC.

In DNA, the CDR3 is TGTGCCAGCAGTCAAGTGGACAGGGTAATCAATGGCTACACCTTC. This encodes CASSQVDRVINGYTF. This sequence joins TRBV28 and TRBJ1-2, with 8 bases aligning to TRBD1. V lost 5 bases to trimming and J lost 6 bases; unmatched junction nucleotides: 11. Germline V gene data show CDR1 as MDHEN and CDR2 as SYDVKM. The CDR3 is 15 residues long.

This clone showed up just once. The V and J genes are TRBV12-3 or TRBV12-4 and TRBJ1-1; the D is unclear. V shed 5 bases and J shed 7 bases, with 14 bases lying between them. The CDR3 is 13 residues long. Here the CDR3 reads CASSPTPPGEAFF. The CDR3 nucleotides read TGTGCCAGCAGTCCTACCCCTCCTGGTGAAGCTTTCTTT.

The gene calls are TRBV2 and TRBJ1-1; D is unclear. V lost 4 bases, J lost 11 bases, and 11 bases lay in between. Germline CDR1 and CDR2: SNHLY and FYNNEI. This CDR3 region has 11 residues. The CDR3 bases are TGTGCCAGCAGTGTGGCCCAGGAGGCTTTCTTT. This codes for CASSVAQEAFF.

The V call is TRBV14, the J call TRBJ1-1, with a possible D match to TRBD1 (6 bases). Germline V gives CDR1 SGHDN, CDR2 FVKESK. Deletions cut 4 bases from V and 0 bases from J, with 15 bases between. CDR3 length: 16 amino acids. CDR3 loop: CASSPPGGTMNTEAFF. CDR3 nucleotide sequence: TGTGCCAGCAGCCCGCCGGGCGGGACAATGAACACTGAAGCTTTCTTT. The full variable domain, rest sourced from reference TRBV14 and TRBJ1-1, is EAGVTQFPSHSVIEKGQTVTLRCDPISGHDNLYWYRRVMGKEIKFLLHFVKESKQDESGMPNNRFLAERTGGTYSTLKVQPAELEDSGVYFCASSPPGGTMNTEAFFGQGTRLTVV.

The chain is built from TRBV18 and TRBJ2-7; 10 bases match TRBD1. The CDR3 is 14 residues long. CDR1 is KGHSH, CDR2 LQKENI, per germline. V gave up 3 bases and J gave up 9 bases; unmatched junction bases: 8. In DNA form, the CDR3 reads TGTGCCAGCTCACCCGGACAGGGGGAGGGCAGGCAGTACTTC. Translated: CASSPGQGEGRQYF. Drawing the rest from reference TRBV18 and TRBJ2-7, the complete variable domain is NAGVMQNPRHLVRRRGQEARLRCSPMKGHSHVYWYRQLPEEGLKFMVYLQKENIIDESGMPKERFSAEFPKEGPSILRIQQVVRGDSAAYFCASSPGQGEGRQYFGPGTRLTVT.

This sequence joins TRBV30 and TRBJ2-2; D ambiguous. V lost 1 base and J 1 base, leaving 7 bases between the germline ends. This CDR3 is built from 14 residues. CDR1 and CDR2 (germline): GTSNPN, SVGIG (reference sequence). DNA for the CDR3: TGTGCCTGGAGTGATGGTGTGAACACCGGGGAGCTGTTTTTT. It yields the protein CAWSDGVNTGELFF.

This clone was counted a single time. In DNA, the CDR3 is TGTGCCAGCAGCCGCGCTACGGGACAGGGATTGTATGAGCAGTACTTC. This translates into CASSRATGQGLYEQYF. V and J are TRBV5-5 and TRBJ2-7, with TRBD1 identical over 9 bases. The CDR3 totals 16 residues. CDR1 is SGHKS and CDR2 is YYEKEE in the germline V gene (reference sequence). Trimming at V came to 4 bases and at J to 7 bases, leaving 15 bases not matched to a gene.

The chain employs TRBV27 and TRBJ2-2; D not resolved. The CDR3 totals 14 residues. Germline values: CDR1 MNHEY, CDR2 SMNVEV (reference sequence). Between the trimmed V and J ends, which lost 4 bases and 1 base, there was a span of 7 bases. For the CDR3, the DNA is TGTGCCAGCAGTTACGGTCAGAACACCGGGGAGCTGTTTTTT. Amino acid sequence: CASSYGQNTGELFF.

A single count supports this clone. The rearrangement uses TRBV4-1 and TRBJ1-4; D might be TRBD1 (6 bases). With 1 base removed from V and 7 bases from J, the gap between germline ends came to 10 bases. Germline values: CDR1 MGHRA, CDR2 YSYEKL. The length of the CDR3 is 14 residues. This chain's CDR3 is CASSQARQAEKLFF. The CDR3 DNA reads TGCGCCAGCAGCCAAGCTCGACAGGCTGAAAAACTGTTTTTT.

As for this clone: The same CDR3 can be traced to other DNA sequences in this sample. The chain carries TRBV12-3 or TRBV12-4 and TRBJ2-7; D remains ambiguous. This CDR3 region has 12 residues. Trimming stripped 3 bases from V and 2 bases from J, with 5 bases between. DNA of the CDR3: TGTGCCAGCAGTTTTAGCCCCTACGAGCAGTACTTC. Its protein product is CASSFSPYEQYF.

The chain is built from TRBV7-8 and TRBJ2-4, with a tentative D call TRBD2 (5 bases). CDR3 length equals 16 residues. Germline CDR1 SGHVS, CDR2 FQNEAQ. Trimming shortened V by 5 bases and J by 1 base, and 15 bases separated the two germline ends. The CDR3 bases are TGTGCCAGCAGCCCCCCCGAGGGCAGGGCCAAAAACATTCAGTACTTC. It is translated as CASSPPEGRAKNIQYF.

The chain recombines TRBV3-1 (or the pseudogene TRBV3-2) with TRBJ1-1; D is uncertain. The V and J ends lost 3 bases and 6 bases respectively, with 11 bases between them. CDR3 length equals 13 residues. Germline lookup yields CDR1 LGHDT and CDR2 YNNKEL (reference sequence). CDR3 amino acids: CASSHEELAEAFF. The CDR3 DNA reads TGTGCCAGCAGCCACGAGGAGCTCGCTGAAGCTTTCTTT.

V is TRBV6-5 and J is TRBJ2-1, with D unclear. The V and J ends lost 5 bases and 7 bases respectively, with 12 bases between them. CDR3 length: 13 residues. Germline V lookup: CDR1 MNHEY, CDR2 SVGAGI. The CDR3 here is CASSPMRVNEQFF. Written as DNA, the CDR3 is TGTGCCAGCAGTCCGATGCGAGTGAATGAGCAGTTCTTC.

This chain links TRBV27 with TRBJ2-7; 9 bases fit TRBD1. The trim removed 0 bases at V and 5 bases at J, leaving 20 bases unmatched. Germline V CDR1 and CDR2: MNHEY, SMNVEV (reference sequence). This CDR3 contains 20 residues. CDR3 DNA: TGTGCCAGCAGTTTATCGGCATTCACATCCGGGACAGGGTTATTCCACGAGCAGTACTTC. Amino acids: CASSLSAFTSGTGLFHEQYF.